The 4 T cell receptor beta chains below were found in one sample sequenced in a study of blood T cell repertoires in COVID-19. The protocol was immunoSEQ multiplex PCR, while the TCRdb copy is restricted to in-frame clones and leaves out a portion. The repertoire consists of 56,000 or so clones, with around nine tenths occurring once and the leading ten covering approximately 4%. Sequencing used peripheral blood. The source of these receptors is a man between 45 and 60 years old with acute or convalescent COVID-19.

The sample holds one count of this clone. The chain couples TRBV10-3 to TRBJ1-1; D not resolved. Trimming took 4 bases from V and 4 from J, leaving 13 bases between them. The CDR3 is 14 residues long. The germline V gene encodes CDR1 ENHRY and CDR2 SYGVKD. The DNA for the CDR3 is TGTGCCATCAGTGCCTCTCCCTCAGGCACTGAAGCTTTCTTT. This gives the protein CAISASPSGTEAFF.

The CDR3 nucleotides are TGTGCCAGCAGCTCGGGACACTATAATTCACCCCTCCACTTT. This translates into CASSSGHYNSPLHF. The chain has TRBV5-8 and TRBJ1-6; D perhaps matches TRBD1 (6 bases). Germline CDR1 reads SGHTS; CDR2 reads YDEGEE. V gave up 3 bases and J gave up 3 bases, with 7 bases separating them. The CDR3 loop spans 14 amino acids.

V gene TRBV6-6 combines with J gene TRBJ2-7; no clear D gene. Trimming pared 4 bases from V and 4 bases from J, leaving 5 bases between. Germline V gives CDR1 MNHNY, CDR2 SVGAGI (reference sequence). CDR3 length equals 11 residues. CDR3 sequence reads: CASSLQYEQYF. In nucleotides, the CDR3 is TGTGCCAGCAGTTTACAATACGAGCAGTACTTC.

The chain has TRBV5-1 and TRBJ1-3; D perhaps matches TRBD1 (5 bases). Germline CDR1 reads SGHRS; CDR2 reads YFSETQ. This CDR3 has 15 residues. The ends were cut back, 4 bases at V and 0 bases at J, with 11 bases in the middle. Written as DNA, the CDR3 is TGCGCCAGCAGCCTCACAGGAAGCTCTGGAAACACCATATATTTT. Protein: CASSLTGSSGNTIYF.